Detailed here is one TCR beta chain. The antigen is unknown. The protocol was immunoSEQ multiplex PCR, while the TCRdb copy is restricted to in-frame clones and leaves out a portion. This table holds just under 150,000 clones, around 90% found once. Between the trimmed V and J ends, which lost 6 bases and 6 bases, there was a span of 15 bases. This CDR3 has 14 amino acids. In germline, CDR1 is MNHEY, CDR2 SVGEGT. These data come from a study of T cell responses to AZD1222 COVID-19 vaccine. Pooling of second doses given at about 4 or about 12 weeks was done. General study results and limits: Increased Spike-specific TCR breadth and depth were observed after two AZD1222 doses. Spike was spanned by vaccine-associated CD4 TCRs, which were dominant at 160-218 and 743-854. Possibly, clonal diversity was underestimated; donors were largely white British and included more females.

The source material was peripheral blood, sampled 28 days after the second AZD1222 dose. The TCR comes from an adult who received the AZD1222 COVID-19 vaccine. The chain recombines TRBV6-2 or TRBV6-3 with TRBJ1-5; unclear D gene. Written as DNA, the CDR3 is TGTGCCAGCAGCTCCGGGGTCCCGGGTCAGCCCCAGCATTTT. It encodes CASSSGVPGQPQHF.